These 9 T cell receptor beta chains share one sample of origin, sequenced in a study of molecular identifiers for immune sequencing clone quantification. TCRdb recomputed calls from the PCR reads with MiXCR, one row per CDR3 protein. The data show 400,000 to 600,000 distinct CDR3 sequences, with around 23% seen just once and around 0.78% held by the top ten. The specimen was naive CD8+ T cells from blood, with Jurkat cell RNA spiked in. The subset is: FACS-sorted CD8+CD4-CCR7+CD45RA+ naive T cells. These receptors all stem from a human donor in good health. Some libraries in this study had Jurkat cell RNA spiked in.

The chain employs TRBV20-1 and TRBJ2-7; tentatively, D is TRBD1 (5 bases). CDR3 length: 13 residues. The germline V gene encodes CDR1 DFQATT and CDR2 SNEGSKA (reference sequence). The V gene lost 6 bases and the J gene lost 2 bases, with 14 bases spanning the gap. The CDR3 reads CSATDSETYEQYF. The CDR3 coding sequence is TGCAGTGCGACTGACAGTGAAACCTACGAGCAGTACTTC.

With respect to this clonotype: One base away lies a much larger clone, so this may be a sequencing read error. J is TRBJ2-7 and V is TRBV6-5; 8 positions agree with TRBD2. Germline values: CDR1 MNHEY, CDR2 SVGAGI. CDR3 length equals 13 residues. The CDR3 spells CASGAGGSYERYF. The CDR3 DNA sequence: TGTGCCAGCGGCGCGGGGGGCTCCTACGAGCGGTACTTC.

As to this clonotype: This may arise from a read error, as a much more abundant clone is one base away. The chain carries TRBV15 and TRBJ2-1; D is possibly TRBD2 (5 bases). The CDR3 runs to 16 residues. Germline lookup yields CDR1 LNHNV and CDR2 YYDKDF (reference sequence). The CDR3 loop is CATSTHVLVGYNKQFF. The CDR3 DNA follows: TGTGCCACCAGCACCCATGTACTAGTGGGCTACAATAAGCAGTTCTTC.

This chain connects TRBV7-9 to TRBJ2-3; no definite D call. CDR1 and CDR2 (germline): SEHNR, FQNEAQ (reference sequence). Trimming pared 2 bases from V and 0 bases from J, leaving 15 bases between. The CDR3 runs to 17 residues. For the CDR3, the DNA is TGTGCCAGCAGCTTATTTTCCTCGGGCGGTAGCACAGATACGCAGTATTTT. Residues: CASSLFSSGGSTDTQYF. Full variable domain (missing parts from reference TRBV7-9 and TRBJ2-3): DTGVSQNPRHKITKRGQNVTFRCDPISEHNRLYWYRQTLGQGPEFLTYFQNEAQLEKSRLLSDRFSAERPKGSFSTLEIQRTEQGDSAMYLCASSLFSSGGSTDTQYFGPGTRLTVL.

This clonotype was counted ten times or more. This rearrangement joins TRBV11-2 to TRBJ2-6; no reliable D call. Germline CDR1 reads SGHAT; CDR2 reads FQNNGV. The CDR3 has 17 amino acids. V was cut by 5 bases and J by 0 bases, with 14 bases left in between. CDR3 DNA sequence: TGTGCCAGCAGCCTCGATCCAGCCCACTCTGGGGCCAACGTCCTGACTTTC. Its translation: CASSLDPAHSGANVLTF. Using reference TRBV11-2 and TRBJ2-6 for the parts outside the CDR3, the full variable domain is EAGVAQSPRYKIIEKRQSVAFWCNPISGHATLYWYQQILGQGPKLLIQFQNNGVVDDSQLPKDRFSAERLKGVDSTLKIQPAKLEDSAVYLCASSLDPAHSGANVLTFGAGSRLTVL.

This clonotype was found a few times. This CDR3 reads CAWSVPGLGYEQFF. DNA of the CDR3: TGTGCCTGGAGTGTCCCGGGACTAGGGTATGAGCAGTTCTTC. This chain uses TRBV30 with TRBJ2-1; 8 bases are a match to TRBD2. Germline values: CDR1 GTSNPN, CDR2 SVGIG (reference sequence). V lost 0 bases, J lost 8 bases, and 6 bases stayed unmatched. The CDR3 has 14 residues.

To note about this clonotype: A much larger clone lies a single base off, so this may be a read error. V usage is TRBV7-8 and J usage is TRBJ2-3; D not certain. V dropped 2 bases and J dropped 2 bases, with 11 bases sitting between them. The CDR3 is made up of 15 amino acids. Per germline, CDR1 SGHVS and CDR2 FQNEAQ. For the CDR3, the DNA is TGTGCCAGCAGCTTAACGACGGCTCACACAGATACGCAGTATTTT. Translating it yields CASSLTTAHTDTQYF.

The table lists this clonotype with many counts. The chain links TRBV10-3 to TRBJ2-3, with 7 bases aligning to TRBD2. Germline lookup yields CDR1 ENHRY and CDR2 SYGVKD. The CDR3 runs to 13 residues. V lost 2 bases to trimming and J lost 5 bases; unmatched junction nucleotides: 1. CDR3 residues: CAISEAGEDTQYF. In DNA, the CDR3 is TGTGCCATCAGTGAGGCGGGAGAAGATACGCAGTATTTT.

V gene TRBV30 combines with J gene TRBJ1-3; no reliable D call. V lost 0 bases and J lost 5, with 11 bases in between. CDR1 and CDR2 from the germline V gene are GTSNPN and SVGIG (reference sequence). This CDR3 has 14 amino acids. This chain's CDR3 is CAWSVVRSRNTIYF. Here the CDR3 DNA reads TGTGCCTGGAGTGTCGTTCGTTCAAGAAACACCATATATTTT. The whole variable domain, remainder taken from reference TRBV30 and TRBJ1-3, is SQTIHQWPATLVQPVGSPLSLECTVEGTSNPNLYWYRQAAGRGLQLLFYSVGIGQISSEVPQNLSASRPQDRQFILSSKKLLLSDSGFYLCAWSVVRSRNTIYFGEGSWLTVV.